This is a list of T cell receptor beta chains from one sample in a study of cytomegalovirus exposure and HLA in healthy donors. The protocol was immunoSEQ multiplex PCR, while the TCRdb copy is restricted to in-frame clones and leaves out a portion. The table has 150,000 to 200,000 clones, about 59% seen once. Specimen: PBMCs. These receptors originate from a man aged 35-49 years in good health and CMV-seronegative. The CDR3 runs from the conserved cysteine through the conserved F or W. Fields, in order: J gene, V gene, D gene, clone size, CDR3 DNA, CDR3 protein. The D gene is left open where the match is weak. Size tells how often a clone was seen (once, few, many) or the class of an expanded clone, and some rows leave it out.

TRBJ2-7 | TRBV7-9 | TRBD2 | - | TGTTCCAGCAGCCGGGGACTAGAGGACAGTTACGAGCAGTACTTC | CSSSRGLEDSYEQYF
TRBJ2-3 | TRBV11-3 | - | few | TGTGCCAGCAGTTGGAGGGGGCGCGGAGATACGCAGTATTTT | CASSWRGRGDTQYF
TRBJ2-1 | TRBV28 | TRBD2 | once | TGTGCCAGCACCAAGCGGGGCCTCAGCTCCTACAATGAGCAGTTCTTC | CASTKRGLSSYNEQFF
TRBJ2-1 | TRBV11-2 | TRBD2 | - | TGTGCCAGCAGCTTGGGGACTAGCGGGAGATACAATGAGCAGTTCTTC | CASSLGTSGRYNEQFF
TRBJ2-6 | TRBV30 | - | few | TGTGCCTGGAGAGTGGGGGGGCTCCCTGGGGCCAACGTCCTGACTTTC | CAWRVGGLPGANVLTF
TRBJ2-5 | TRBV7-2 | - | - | TGTGCCAGCAGCTTCGGCCCCTGGCGGGGCCAGGCAGAGACCCAGTACTTC | CASSFGPWRGQAETQYF
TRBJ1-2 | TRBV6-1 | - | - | TGTGCCAGCAGTGAATTAGAGGGTGCCTATGGCTACACCTTC | CASSELEGAYGYTF
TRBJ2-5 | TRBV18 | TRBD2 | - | TGTGCCAGCTCACCACAGCGCGGGGGGGCCGATGTGGAGACCCAGTACTTC | CASSPQRGGADVETQYF
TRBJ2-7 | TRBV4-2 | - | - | TGTGCCAGCAGCCAAGATCAGGGCGGACACTACGAGCAGTACTTC | CASSQDQGGHYEQYF
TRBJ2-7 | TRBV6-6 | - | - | TGTGCCAGCAGGTACAGTCATAGCGGCACCTACGAGCAGTACTTC | CASRYSHSGTYEQYF
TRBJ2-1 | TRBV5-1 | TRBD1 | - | TGCGCCAGCAGCTTGGGGGACAGGAGGAATAAGGATGAGCAGTTCTTC | CASSLGDRRNKDEQFF
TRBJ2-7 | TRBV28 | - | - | TGTGCCAGCAGCGGGACACCTACCTACGAGCAGTACTTC | CASSGTPTYEQYF
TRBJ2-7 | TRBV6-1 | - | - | TGTGCCAGCAGTGAAGGTCTGCTAGTCACCTACGAGCAGTACTTC | CASSEGLLVTYEQYF
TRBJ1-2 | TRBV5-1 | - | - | TGCGCCAGCAGCATAGGCGGGGCAGAGGGGAATTATGGCTACACCTTC | CASSIGGAEGNYGYTF
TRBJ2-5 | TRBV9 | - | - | TGTGCCAGCAGCGTGACAGGGACTGATACCCAGTACTTC | CASSVTGTDTQYF
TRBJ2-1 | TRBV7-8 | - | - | TGTGCCAGCAGCTTAGAAGCAACAGGGTACAATGAGCAGTTCTTC | CASSLEATGYNEQFF
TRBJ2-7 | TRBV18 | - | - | TGTGCCAGCTCACCGTGGACGGACTCCGAGCAGTACTTC | CASSPWTDSEQYF
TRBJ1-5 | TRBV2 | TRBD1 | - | TGTGCCAGCAAGGGGACAGGGGATAGCCAGCCCCAGCATTTT | CASKGTGDSQPQHF
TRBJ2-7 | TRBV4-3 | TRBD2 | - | TGCGCCAGCAGCCAACTAGCGGGAGGGAGCTACGAGCAGTACTTC | CASSQLAGGSYEQYF
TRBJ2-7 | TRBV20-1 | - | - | TGCAGTCCAAAAGGGGGCTACGAGCAGTACTTC | CSPKGGYEQYF
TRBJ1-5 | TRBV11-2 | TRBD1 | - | TGTGCCAGCAGCTTAGACTACAGGGGTAGCAATCAGCCCCAGCATTTT | CASSLDYRGSNQPQHF
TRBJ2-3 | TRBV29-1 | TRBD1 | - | TGCAGCGTCCGGGACAGGCCCCCAGATACGCAGTATTTT | CSVRDRPPDTQYF
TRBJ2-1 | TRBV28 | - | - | TGTGCCAGCAGGGATTGGAGTGAGCAGTTCTTC | CASRDWSEQFF
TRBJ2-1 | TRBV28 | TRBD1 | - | TGTGCCAGCAGTTCCGTGGGGACAGTCACCTACAATGAGCAGTTCTTC | CASSSVGTVTYNEQFF
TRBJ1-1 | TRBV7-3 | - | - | TGTGCCAGCAGCTTAACGAACCGGGGTGAAGCTTTCTTT | CASSLTNRGEAFF
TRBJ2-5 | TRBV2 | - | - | TGTGCCAGCAGTGAAGCTAGTACTCGAGAGACCCAGTACTTC | CASSEASTRETQYF
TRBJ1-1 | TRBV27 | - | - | TGTGCCACCCACCAGATTGGGGGCCACACTGAAGCTTTCTTT | CATHQIGGHTEAFF